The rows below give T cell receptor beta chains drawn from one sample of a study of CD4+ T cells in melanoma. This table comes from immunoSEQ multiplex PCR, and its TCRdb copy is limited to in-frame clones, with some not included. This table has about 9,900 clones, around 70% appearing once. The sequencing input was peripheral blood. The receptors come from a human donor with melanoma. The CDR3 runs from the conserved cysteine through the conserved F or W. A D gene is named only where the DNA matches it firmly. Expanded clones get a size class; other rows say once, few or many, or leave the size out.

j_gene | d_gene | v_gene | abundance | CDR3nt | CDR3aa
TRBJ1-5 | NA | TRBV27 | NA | TGTGCCAGCAGTTTCCGGGACGGGCGGGTTCAGCCCCAGCATTTT | CASSFRDGRVQPQHF
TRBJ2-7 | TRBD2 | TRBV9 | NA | TGTGCCAGCAGCTTAGGGCTAGCGGACTCCTACGAGCAGTACTTC | CASSLGLADSYEQYF
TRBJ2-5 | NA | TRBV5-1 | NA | TGCGCCAGCAGCTTGGGCAGGGCCGAGACCCAGTACTTC | CASSLGRAETQYF
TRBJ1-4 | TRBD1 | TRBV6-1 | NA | TGTGCCAGCAGGACCCGACAGGGTCCTGAAAAACTGTTTTTT | CASRTRQGPEKLFF
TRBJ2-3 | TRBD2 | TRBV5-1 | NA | TGCGCCAGCAGCTTGGTTGCCAGCGGGGGGTTAGATACGCAGTATTTT | CASSLVASGGLDTQYF
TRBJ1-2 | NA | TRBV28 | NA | TGTGCCAGCAGTTTAGCGGAAGCTAACTATGGCTACACCTTC | CASSLAEANYGYTF
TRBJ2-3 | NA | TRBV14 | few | TGTGCCAGCAGCCAAGATCTGTCAGATACGCAGTATTTT | CASSQDLSDTQYF
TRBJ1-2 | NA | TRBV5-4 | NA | TGTGCCAGCAGCTTGAGTCAAGGCCGTAACTATGGCTACACCTTC | CASSLSQGRNYGYTF
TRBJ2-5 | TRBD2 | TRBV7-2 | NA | TGTGCCAGCAGCCCTAGGACTAGCAAAGAGACCCAGTACTTC | CASSPRTSKETQYF
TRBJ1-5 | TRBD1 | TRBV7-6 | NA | TGTGCCAGCAGCCGAGGACAGGGGGGCAATCAGCCCCAGCATTTT | CASSRGQGGNQPQHF
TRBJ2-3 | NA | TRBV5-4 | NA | TGTGCCAGCAGCTGGTCTATTAGGACAGATACGCAGTATTTT | CASSWSIRTDTQYF
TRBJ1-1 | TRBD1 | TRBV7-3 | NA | TGTGCCAGCAGCCAAGCGGCAGGGGGTGAAGCTTTCTTT | CASSQAAGGEAFF
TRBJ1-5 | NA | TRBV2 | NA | TGTGCCAGCAGTGCGGAAGCCAATCAGCCCCAGCATTTT | CASSAEANQPQHF
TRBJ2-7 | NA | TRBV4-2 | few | TGTGCCAGCAGCCAGAGCGGGACAGCACCCTACGAGCAGTACTTC | CASSQSGTAPYEQYF
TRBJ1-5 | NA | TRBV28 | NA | TGTGCCAGCAGTTTACCGGACGGTGGCGGGAATCAGCCCCAGCATTTT | CASSLPDGGGNQPQHF
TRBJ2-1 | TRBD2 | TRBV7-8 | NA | TGTGCCAGCAGCCCGAGGACTAGCGGGGGGGCTAAGAAGTTCTTC | CASSPRTSGGAKKFF
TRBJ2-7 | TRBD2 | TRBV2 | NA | TGTGCCAGCAGTGATTGGGGAGGGAGGTACGAGCAGTACTTC | CASSDWGGRYEQYF
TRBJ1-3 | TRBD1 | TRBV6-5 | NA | TGTGCCAGCAGTCCAAGGGGGCCTGGAAACACCATATATTTT | CASSPRGPGNTIYF
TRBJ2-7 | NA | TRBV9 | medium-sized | TGTGCCAGCAGCGTAGAGGGTTCCTACGAGCAGTACTTC | CASSVEGSYEQYF
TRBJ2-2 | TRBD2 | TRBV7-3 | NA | TGTGCCAGCAGCTTCAGCGGGGGGGCGAACACCGGGGAGCTGTTTTTT | CASSFSGGANTGELFF
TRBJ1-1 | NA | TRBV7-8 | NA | TGTGCCAGCAGCTTAACAACTAACACTGAAGCTTTCTTT | CASSLTTNTEAFF
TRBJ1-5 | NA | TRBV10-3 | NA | TGTGCCATCAGTGACAGGGACAGCAATCAGCCCCAGCATTTT | CAISDRDSNQPQHF
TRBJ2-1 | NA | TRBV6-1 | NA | TGTGCCAGCAGCTCAGACGGAGGAGCATACAATGAGCAGTTCTTC | CASSSDGGAYNEQFF
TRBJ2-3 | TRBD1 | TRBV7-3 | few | TGTGCCAGCAGTTATGACAGGGGAGGCACAGATACGCAGTATTTT | CASSYDRGGTDTQYF
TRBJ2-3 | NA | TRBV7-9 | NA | TGTGCCAGCAGCTTGCCCGTCATACATACGCAGTATTTT | CASSLPVIHTQYF
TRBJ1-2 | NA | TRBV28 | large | TGTGCCAGCAGTTTAAGAGGGTTAGGTGGCTACACCTTC | CASSLRGLGGYTF
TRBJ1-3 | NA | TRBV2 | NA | TGTGCCAGCAGGAACAATCCCACGTTGGTCTCTGGAAACACCATATATTTT | CASRNNPTLVSGNTIYF
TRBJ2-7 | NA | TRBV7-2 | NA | TGTGCCAGCAGCCCGGGGTCGGCCGGCGCCTACGAGCAGTACTTC | CASSPGSAGAYEQYF
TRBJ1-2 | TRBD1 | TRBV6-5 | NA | TGTGCCAGCACTAGACAGGGTCTTGGCTACACCTTC | CASTRQGLGYTF
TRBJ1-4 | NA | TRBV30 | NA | TGTGCCTGGAGTCCCCCCCCGACTAATGAAAAACTGTTTTTT | CAWSPPPTNEKLFF
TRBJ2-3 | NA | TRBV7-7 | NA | TGTGCTAGCAGCTTAGCGGAGGCAGATACGCAGTATTTT | CASSLAEADTQYF
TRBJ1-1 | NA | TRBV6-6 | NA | TGTGCCAGCAGTTACTCGATTAATAGACTGGACACTGAAGCTTTCTTT | CASSYSINRLDTEAFF
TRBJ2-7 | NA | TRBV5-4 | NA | TGTGCCAGCAGCTTGGGTCGGGGGCCAACCTACGAGCAGTACTTC | CASSLGRGPTYEQYF
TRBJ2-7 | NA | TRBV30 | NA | TGTGCCTGGAGTTACAGGGAAAGTCGCGAGCAGTACTTC | CAWSYRESREQYF
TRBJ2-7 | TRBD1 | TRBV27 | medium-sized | TGTGCCAGCAGCCTAACAGGGGGCGAGCAGTACTTC | CASSLTGGEQYF